What follows are 25 T cell receptor beta chains derived from one specimen sequenced in a study of control samples from healthy donors and cancer patients. Measured with immunoSEQ multiplex PCR; TCRdb has only the in-frame clones, and not every one. The profile shows tens of thousands of clones, around 89% of them singletons. The sample was PBMCs. The source of these receptors is a man aged 60 to 75 with colorectal cancer.

This chain uses TRBV4-1 with TRBJ1-6, with TRBD1 identical over 10 bases. The V gene's germline CDR1 is MGHRA and CDR2 YSYEKL. V was pared by 0 bases and J by 15 bases, with 8 bases of the junction left unmatched. The CDR3 contains 15 residues. CDR3 in amino acids: CASSQDFPGQGHLHF. The DNA for the CDR3 is TGCGCCAGCAGCCAAGATTTTCCGGGACAGGGGCACCTCCACTTT.

This chain joins TRBV3-1 (or the pseudogene TRBV3-2) and TRBJ1-2; the D is unclear. V lost 1 base and J lost 8, with 11 bases in between. The CDR3 sequence is 13 residues long. In germline, CDR1 is LGHDT, CDR2 YNNKEL (reference sequence). The CDR3 reads CASSQVFTGGYTF. The CDR3 DNA is TGTGCCAGCAGCCAAGTGTTCACGGGAGGCTACACCTTC.

As to this clone: Other DNA sequences in the same sample also yield this CDR3. The V call is TRBV10-1, the J call TRBJ1-1; D is uncertain. CDR3 length: 13 residues. The V gene lost 0 bases and the J gene lost 5 bases, with 7 bases spanning the gap. The germline V gene has CDR1 WNHNN and CDR2 SYGVQD (reference sequence). CDR3 in DNA: TGCGCCAGCAGTGAGTCGAGGGCGACTGAAGCTTTCTTT. This translates into CASSESRATEAFF.

The chain combines TRBV25-1 with TRBJ1-2, with D perhaps matching TRBD1 (6 bases). V lost 2 bases, J lost 2 bases, and 9 bases lay in between. Germline lookup yields CDR1 MGHDK and CDR2 SYGVNS. CDR3 length: 14 residues. For the CDR3, the DNA is TGTGCCAGCAGTGAAGGGCAGGGGAACTATGGCTACACCTTC. Translated, it gives CASSEGQGNYGYTF.

The chain carries TRBV5-1 and TRBJ2-3; 8 nucleotides match TRBD1. Losses at the gene ends were 0 bases for V and 2 bases for J; bases not matched to a gene: 2. The CDR3 runs to 15 residues. The germline CDR1 and CDR2 sequences are SGHRS and YFSETQ. CDR3 amino acids: CASSLGDRFTDTQYF. The CDR3 bases are TGCGCCAGCAGCTTGGGGGACAGGTTCACAGATACGCAGTATTTT.

The rearrangement joins TRBV9 to TRBJ2-3; D remains ambiguous. The CDR3 runs 12 residues. The V and J ends lost 0 bases and 5 bases respectively, with 4 bases between them. Germline V gene lookup returns CDR1 SGDLS and CDR2 YYNGEE. The DNA for the CDR3 is TGTGCCAGCAGCGTAGAGAGAGATACGCAGTATTTT. Translation gives CASSVERDTQYF.

The V and J genes are TRBV10-3 and TRBJ2-1, with unresolved D. The V end lost 0 bases, the J end lost 1 base, and 13 bases lay between the germline ends. Germline lookup yields CDR1 ENHRY and CDR2 SYGVKD. The CDR3 totals 17 residues. The CDR3 bases are TGTGCCATCAGTGAGTCGACTCCAACTTTATCCTACAATGAGCAGTTCTTC. Its translation: CAISESTPTLSYNEQFF.

J is TRBJ2-2 and V is TRBV6-2 or TRBV6-3; 7 nucleotides align to TRBD2. Germline values: CDR1 MNHEY, CDR2 SVGEGT. This CDR3 spans 17 amino acids. V lost 4 bases and J lost 4; bases outside the gene matches: 12. CDR3 amino acids: CASSSLGGSLGTGELFF. As DNA, the CDR3 is TGTGCCAGCAGTTCCCTCGGGGGGTCCCTGGGCACCGGGGAGCTGTTTTTT.

V is TRBV10-3 and J is TRBJ2-1; D is unclear. Trimming pared 4 bases from V and 4 bases from J, leaving 14 bases between. The germline gives CDR1 ENHRY, CDR2 SYGVKD. This CDR3 has 15 amino acids. The CDR3 protein is CAISGNSLSYNEQFF. The CDR3 DNA is TGTGCCATCAGTGGTAACAGCCTGTCTTACAATGAGCAGTTCTTC.

The chain links TRBV4-1 to TRBJ1-2, with D unresolved. This CDR3 contains 15 residues. Looked up from germline, CDR1 is MGHRA and CDR2 is YSYEKL. V was trimmed by 0 bases and J by 7 bases, leaving 15 bases between them. Here the CDR3 reads CASSQERAVPGGYTF. The DNA of the CDR3 is TGCGCCAGCAGCCAAGAAAGGGCAGTACCGGGTGGCTACACCTTC.

The chain employs TRBV27 and TRBJ1-4, with D possibly being TRBD1 (6 bases). The CDR3 loop spans 13 amino acids. Trimming stripped 3 bases from V and 8 bases from J, with 10 bases between. Germline CDR1 reads MNHEY; CDR2 reads SMNVEV (reference sequence). The CDR3: CASSFAGGEKLFF. In nucleotides, the CDR3 is TGTGCCAGCAGTTTTGCCGGGGGCGAAAAACTGTTTTTT.

The chain carries TRBV2 and TRBJ1-1; TRBD1 might be the D (6 bases). Trimming took off 2 bases at V and 1 base at J, with 11 bases between the two ends. Per the germline V gene, CDR1 is SNHLY and CDR2 is FYNNEI. This CDR3 contains 15 residues. The CDR3 sequence is CASSERDTQNTEAFF. The CDR3 DNA follows: TGTGCCAGCAGTGAAAGGGACACCCAGAACACTGAAGCTTTCTTT. The variable domain in full, completed from reference TRBV2 and TRBJ1-1, reads EPEVTQTPSHQVTQMGQEVILRCVPISNHLYFYWYRQILGQKVEFLVSFYNNEISEKSEIFDDQFSVERPDGSNFTLKIRSTKLEDSAMYFCASSERDTQNTEAFFGQGTRLTVV.

The V gene is TRBV5-1, the J gene TRBJ2-7; TRBD1 agrees at 11 bases. CDR3 length equals 15 residues. The V gene end was trimmed by 4 bases and the J gene end by 4 bases; junction bases not matched to a gene: 7. In germline, CDR1 is SGHRS, CDR2 YFSETQ. The CDR3 DNA reads TGCGCCAGCAGCGGCGGGACAGGGGGATCGTACGAGCAGTACTTC. It is translated as CASSGGTGGSYEQYF.

The J gene is TRBJ2-2, the V gene TRBV6-5; maybe TRBD2 (7 bases). The CDR3 totals 15 residues. The V end lost 7 bases, the J end lost 8 bases, and 20 bases lay between the germline ends. Germline V gene sequence: CDR1 MNHEY, CDR2 SVGAGI. The CDR3 bases are TGTGCCAGCATTTCGGGACGGGGGGCTCCAGGGGAGCTGTTTTTT. Translating it yields CASISGRGAPGELFF.

CDR3 residues: CASSFTSGGSYEQYF. CDR3 bases: TGTGCCAGCAGCTTTACTAGCGGGGGGTCCTACGAGCAGTACTTC. This chain uses TRBV7-2 with TRBJ2-7; TRBD2 agrees at 12 bases. Looked up from germline, CDR1 is SGHTA and CDR2 is FQGNSA. Trimming at V came to 3 bases and at J to 1 base, leaving 1 base not matched to a gene. The CDR3 has 15 residues.

J is TRBJ2-2 and V is TRBV27; D unclear. From germline, CDR1 is MNHEY and CDR2 SMNVEV (reference sequence). V was clipped by 4 bases and J by 3 bases, with 12 bases between them. CDR3 length: 15 residues. The CDR3 DNA follows: TGTGCCAGCAGTTCTCAGGTCCCTTACACCGGGGAGCTGTTTTTT. It specifies CASSSQVPYTGELFF.

The chain carries TRBV28 and TRBJ2-1, with 8 positions matching TRBD2. With 8 bases clipped from V and 0 bases from J, the junction kept 6 bases outside the gene matches. The CDR3 is made up of 15 amino acids. Germline V gene data show CDR1 as MDHEN and CDR2 as SYDVKM. The CDR3 region has the DNA TGTGCCAGCCAGACGGGGGGGAGCTCCTACAATGAGCAGTTCTTC. It yields the protein CASQTGGSSYNEQFF.

In this sample, this clone turned up a few times. The chain joins TRBV4-1 to TRBJ1-4, with a possible D match to TRBD1 (6 bases). CDR1 is MGHRA and CDR2 is YSYEKL in the germline V gene. The CDR3 totals 16 residues. Trimming shortened V by 0 bases and J by 3 bases, and 11 bases separated the two germline ends. DNA of the CDR3: TGCGCCAGCAGCCAAGAGGGGGGGCGGGCTAATGAAAAACTGTTTTTT. Translating gives CASSQEGGRANEKLFF.

A few counts support this clone. The chain combines TRBV27 with TRBJ1-5; the D is unclear. CDR1 MNHEY and CDR2 SMNVEV come from the germline V gene (reference sequence). The CDR3 loop spans 14 amino acids. With 4 bases removed from V and 0 bases from J, the gap between germline ends came to 7 bases. The CDR3 protein is CASSSQNSNQPQHF. The DNA for the CDR3 is TGTGCCAGCAGTTCACAGAATAGCAATCAGCCCCAGCATTTT.

The rearrangement joins TRBV10-3 to TRBJ1-6; possibly TRBD1 for D (5 bases). With 2 bases removed from V and 1 base from J, the gap between germline ends came to 9 bases. This CDR3 has 16 amino acids. Germline lookup yields CDR1 ENHRY and CDR2 SYGVKD. CDR3 DNA sequence: TGTGCCATCAGTGAGCAGGGATCGTCCTATAATTCACCCCTCCACTTT. Its translation is CAISEQGSSYNSPLHF.

This chain links TRBV6-1 with TRBJ2-7, with 10 bases matching TRBD1. The junction had 9 bases not matched to a gene; V was cut back by 1 base and J by 6 bases. Germline assignment: CDR1 MNHNS and CDR2 SASEGT. The CDR3 sequence is 16 residues long. In nucleotides, the CDR3 is TGTGCCAGCAGTGAAGATTACGGGACAGGGGTCCTCGAGCAGTACTTC. It codes for CASSEDYGTGVLEQYF.

J is TRBJ1-3 and V is TRBV5-5; D gene unclear. Germline values: CDR1 SGHKS, CDR2 YYEKEE (reference sequence). This CDR3 is 13 amino acids long. V gave up 5 bases and J gave up 7 bases, with 13 bases separating them. Here the CDR3 DNA reads TGTGCCAGCAGGCCCCCTGTCCCGAACACCATATATTTT. This codes for CASRPPVPNTIYF. Together with reference TRBV5-5 and TRBJ1-3, the CDR3 gives the full variable domain: DAGVTQSPTHLIKTRGQQVTLRCSPISGHKSVSWYQQVLGQGPQFIFQYYEKEERGRGNFPDRFSARQFPNYSSELNVNALLLGDSALYLCASRPPVPNTIYFGEGSWLTVV.

The CDR3 loop reads CASSTSGETQYF. Written as DNA, the CDR3 is TGTGCCAGCAGTACTAGTGGGGAGACCCAGTACTTC. The V gene is TRBV2, the J gene TRBJ2-5, with D maybe TRBD2 (5 bases). This CDR3 contains 12 residues. V lost 5 bases and J lost 5, with 9 bases in between. Per the germline V gene, CDR1 is SNHLY and CDR2 is FYNNEI.

In regard to this clone: At one boundary the junction diverges from the germline segment, which might be a read error. The rearrangement uses TRBV11-3 and TRBJ2-7; a weak D match, TRBD1 (6 bases). The CDR3 has 16 residues. Germline CDR1 is SGHNT and CDR2 is YENEEA. The CDR3 DNA reads TGTGCCAACAGCTCCCTAGAATTACAGGGTACCTACGAGCAGTACTTC. Its translation is CANSSLELQGTYEQYF.

This chain connects TRBV5-6 to TRBJ2-2; D possibly corresponds to TRBD1 (5 bases). CDR3 length: 15 amino acids. Per germline, CDR1 SGHDT and CDR2 YYEEEE. V shed 2 bases and J shed 5 bases, with 13 bases lying between them. CDR3 loop: CASSFQGIATGELFF. The CDR3 nucleotides read TGTGCCAGCAGCTTCCAGGGTATCGCGACCGGGGAGCTGTTTTTT.